The TCR beta chain under discussion was sequenced for a study of molecular identifiers for immune sequencing clone quantification. Isolation of naive CD8 T cells was achieved by sorting on a CD8+CD4-CCR7+CD45RA+ phenotype. With listed TCR primers and previously described methods, bulk TCR libraries were prepared. One entry per CDR3 protein results from TCRdb running MiXCR on the PCR reads. The table includes about 640,000 distinct CDR3 sequences, just under 20% detected once. Trimming took off 1 base at V and 0 bases at J, with 9 bases between the two ends. Per germline, CDR1 MGHRA and CDR2 YSYEKL. The CDR3 extends over 15 amino acids.

The rearrangement joins TRBV4-1 to TRBJ1-2; a weak D match, TRBD1 (6 bases). The sequence derives from a human donor in good health. Some libraries in this study had Jurkat cell RNA spiked in. Sequencing used naive CD8+ T cells from blood, with Jurkat cell RNA spiked in. Specified subset: FACS-sorted CD8+CD4-CCR7+CD45RA+ naive T cells. CDR3 nucleotide sequence: TGCGCCAGCAGCCAAGTGGGGGGCACTAACTATGGCTACACCTTC. Residues: CASSQVGGTNYGYTF.